These 25 T cell receptor beta chains were all obtained from the same sample, sequenced in a study of cytotoxic CD8 clonotypes in ibrutinib-treated CLL. Repertoires were generated with immunoSEQ multiplex PCR, while TCRdb's copy carries only in-frame clones and drops some. The sample contains about 140,000 clones, 60% to 85% of which appear only once. The specimen was PBMCs, collected after 12 months of ibrutinib treatment. The receptors come from a human donor with chronic lymphocytic leukemia.

The chain combines TRBV30 with TRBJ1-2; tentatively, D is TRBD1 (6 bases). CDR1 and CDR2 (germline): GTSNPN, SVGIG (reference sequence). The CDR3 has 15 residues. The ends were cut back, 0 bases at V and 4 bases at J, with 15 bases in the middle. As DNA, the CDR3 is TGTGCCTGGAGTGTACAGGGCACGTCTCGCTATGGCTACACCTTC. This sequence encodes CAWSVQGTSRYGYTF.

V and J are TRBV4-2 and TRBJ2-5; D is perhaps TRBD1 (5 bases). The CDR3 is made up of 15 amino acids. The V gene lost 0 bases and the J gene lost 1 base, with 9 bases spanning the gap. CDR1 and CDR2 (germline): LGHNA, YNFKEQ. The CDR3 sequence: CASSQDTGVQETQYF. The CDR3 nucleotides are TGTGCCAGCAGCCAAGATACAGGCGTCCAAGAGACCCAGTACTTC.

CDR3 bases: TGCGCCAGCAGCCCGGGGACAGCGTCCCTCTCTGGAAACACCATATATTTT. Translated: CASSPGTASLSGNTIYF. The V gene is TRBV5-1, the J gene TRBJ1-3, with 7 bases that match TRBD1. V lost 4 bases and J lost 0; bases outside the gene matches: 10. Germline V CDR1 and CDR2: SGHRS, YFSETQ. This CDR3 is 17 amino acids long.

This chain links TRBV6-1 with TRBJ1-4, with D possibly being TRBD1 (6 bases). This CDR3 is 14 amino acids long. Per germline, CDR1 MNHNS and CDR2 SASEGT. Trimming stripped 5 bases from V and 3 bases from J, with 10 bases between. Here the CDR3 reads CASSSDRSNEKLFF. DNA of the CDR3: TGTGCCAGCAGTTCGGACAGATCTAATGAAAAACTGTTTTTT.

The rearrangement joins TRBV27 to TRBJ2-7, with 9 bases fitting TRBD1. With V trimmed by 5 bases and J by 6 bases, 8 bases remained unmatched. Germline V CDR1 and CDR2: MNHEY, SMNVEV (reference sequence). This CDR3 contains 14 residues. The CDR3 nucleotides read TGTGCCAGCAGTCCCCTTCCGGGACAGGGCGAGCAGTACTTC. Translating it yields CASSPLPGQGEQYF.

In this sample, this clone turned up once. This chain uses TRBV10-3 with TRBJ2-2, with a tentative D call TRBD1 (5 bases). Looked up from germline, CDR1 is ENHRY and CDR2 is SYGVKD. Trimming left V 3 bases short and J 6 bases short, with 20 bases between. This CDR3 is built from 17 residues. The CDR3 region has the DNA TGTGCCATCAGTGAATGGCCTGTGACAGTAGGACCCGGGGAGCTGTTTTTT. Its protein product is CAISEWPVTVGPGELFF.

This clone was detected only once. The chain has TRBV4-2 and TRBJ2-7; the D is unclear. The germline V and J ends were trimmed by 0 bases and 3 bases, with 9 bases remaining between them. The CDR3 consists of 14 residues. The germline gives CDR1 LGHNA, CDR2 YNFKEQ. The CDR3 nucleotides read TGTGCCAGCAGCCAAGAGTCTCGCGGCTACGAGCAGTACTTC. It encodes CASSQESRGYEQYF.

This sequence joins TRBV5-1 and TRBJ1-2, with 7 positions matching TRBD1. Unmatched junction bases numbered 10, after V lost 7 bases and J lost 4 bases. This CDR3 is built from 14 residues. The germline V gene has CDR1 SGHRS and CDR2 YFSETQ. CDR3 region: CASSQVTGTYGYTF. CDR3 sequence (DNA): TGCGCCAGCTCCCAAGTGACAGGGACCTATGGCTACACCTTC.

The chain employs TRBV27 and TRBJ1-6; TRBD1 agrees at 8 bases. This CDR3 spans 18 amino acids. Per germline, CDR1 MNHEY and CDR2 SMNVEV (reference sequence). V was pared by 3 bases and J by 0 bases, with 7 bases of the junction left unmatched. The CDR3 DNA follows: TGTGCCAGCAGTTTTATGGGACAGGCCCTCTCCTATAATTCACCCCTCCACTTT. As protein: CASSFMGQALSYNSPLHF.

The V gene is TRBV19, the J gene TRBJ2-3; 10 bases fit TRBD1. The length of the CDR3 is 16 residues. The germline gives CDR1 LNHDA, CDR2 SQIVND (reference sequence). The ends lost 4 bases at V and 7 bases at J; junction bases unmatched: 11. CDR3 sequence: CASSTTGTGAQNTQYF. The CDR3 nucleotides are TGTGCCAGTAGTACCACCGGGACAGGGGCTCAGAATACGCAGTATTTT.

This chain joins TRBV27 and TRBJ2-3; TRBD2 is a possible D gene (5 bases). The CDR3 is 15 residues long. Germline loops: CDR1 MNHEY, CDR2 SMNVEV (reference sequence). Deletions cut 5 bases from V and 8 bases from J, with 20 bases between. CDR3 sequence (DNA): TGTGCCAGCAGTATCGGGCAGGCCCCTGGAGGTACGCAGTATTTT. Its translation is CASSIGQAPGGTQYF.

The chain uses TRBV6-5 and TRBJ2-1; 9 bases map to TRBD2. Germline V gene lookup returns CDR1 MNHEY and CDR2 SVGAGI. This CDR3 is built from 15 residues. Trimming at V came to 6 bases and at J to 6 bases, leaving 9 bases not matched to a gene. This CDR3 is CASRPGLAGVNEQFF. CDR3 in DNA: TGTGCCAGCAGACCGGGACTAGCAGGGGTCAATGAGCAGTTCTTC.

V gene TRBV5-5 combines with J gene TRBJ2-3; possibly TRBD1 for D (5 bases). CDR1 is SGHKS, CDR2 YYEKEE, per germline (reference sequence). The CDR3 extends over 15 amino acids. The V and J ends lost 4 bases and 2 bases respectively, with 14 bases between them. CDR3 loop: CASSLRQSSTDTQYF. The CDR3 DNA follows: TGTGCCAGCAGCCTGAGACAGAGTTCCACAGATACGCAGTATTTT.

The V call is TRBV28, the J call TRBJ2-3; TRBD1 matches at 10 bases. The CDR3 loop spans 15 amino acids. Trimming took 6 bases from V and 2 from J; bases not matched to a gene: 5. The germline V gene encodes CDR1 MDHEN and CDR2 SYDVKM. The CDR3 nucleotides are TGTGCCAGCAGCCGACAGGGGGCCCACACAGATACGCAGTATTTT. Translating it yields CASSRQGAHTDTQYF.

The chain employs TRBV27 and TRBJ2-7; D uncertain. Per germline, CDR1 MNHEY and CDR2 SMNVEV (reference sequence). This CDR3 region has 14 residues. V was trimmed by 4 bases and J by 0 bases, leaving 10 bases between them. The chain's CDR3 is CASSYVWGSYEQYF. For the CDR3, the DNA is TGTGCCAGCAGTTACGTATGGGGCTCCTACGAGCAGTACTTC.

This sequence joins TRBV5-1 and TRBJ1-2; D not certain. V was clipped by 4 bases and J by 2 bases, with 9 bases between them. This CDR3 has 13 amino acids. The germline gives CDR1 SGHRS, CDR2 YFSETQ. The CDR3 sequence: CASSQGYNYGYTF. The CDR3 DNA sequence: TGCGCCAGCAGCCAAGGTTACAACTATGGCTACACCTTC.

This clone showed up just once. One junction end disagrees with the germline gene, perhaps due to a read error. The chain couples TRBV7-7 to TRBJ2-5, with unresolved D. This CDR3 comprises 14 residues. CDR1 SSHAT and CDR2 FNYEAQ come from the germline V gene (reference sequence). CDR3 sequence reads: CASSLVPYQETQYF. CDR3 bases: TGTGCTAGCAGCTTAGTGCCATACCAAGAGACCCAGTACTTC.

This chain joins TRBV9 and TRBJ1-2, with D maybe TRBD1 (6 bases). Trimming took 2 bases from V and 6 from J, leaving 17 bases between them. Germline assignment: CDR1 SGDLS and CDR2 YYNGEE. The length of the CDR3 is 15 residues. For the CDR3, the DNA is TGTGCCAGCAGCGTCGAAGGGGGGACTCTGGATGGCTACACCTTC. Its translation: CASSVEGGTLDGYTF.

The table lists this clone with a few counts. The gene calls are TRBV2 and TRBJ2-7; 7 bases map to TRBD1. V was clipped by 8 bases and J by 0 bases; unmatched bases: 16. Per germline, CDR1 SNHLY and CDR2 FYNNEI. CDR3 length: 17 amino acids. The CDR3 protein is CASDFTTQGSDSYEQYF. For the CDR3, the DNA is TGTGCCAGCGACTTCACCACACAGGGGTCCGACTCCTACGAGCAGTACTTC.

The chain has TRBV29-1 and TRBJ2-5; D remains ambiguous. Trimming removed 2 bases from V and 2 bases from J, with 18 bases in between. Per germline, CDR1 SQVTM and CDR2 ANQGSEA. The CDR3 has 16 amino acids. The CDR3 DNA reads TGCAGCGTTGAAAATTTGGACCTTACCCTTCAAGAGACCCAGTACTTC. It translates to CSVENLDLTLQETQYF. Filled out from reference TRBV29-1 and TRBJ2-5, the complete variable domain reads SAVISQKPSRDICQRGTSLTIQCQVDSQVTMMFWYRQQPGQSLTLIATANQGSEATYESGFVIDKFPISRPNLTFSTLTVSNMSPEDSSIYLCSVENLDLTLQETQYFGPGTRLLVL.

This sequence joins TRBV28 and TRBJ2-3, with D uncertain. In germline, CDR1 is MDHEN, CDR2 SYDVKM. CDR3 size: 19 residues. V dropped 5 bases and J dropped 1 base, with 25 bases sitting between them. CDR3 in amino acids: CASSPVTVSRRFGTDTQYF. The CDR3 nucleotides read TGTGCCAGCAGTCCTGTTACGGTTAGCAGGCGCTTTGGCACAGATACGCAGTATTTT.

The rearrangement uses TRBV7-7 and TRBJ2-5; no clear D. V was trimmed by 2 bases and J by 4 bases, leaving 11 bases between them. CDR1 and CDR2 from the germline V gene are SSHAT and FNYEAQ (reference sequence). The CDR3 extends over 14 amino acids. CDR3 in DNA: TGTGCCAGCAGCTTAAGCCTAGATGGAGAGACCCAGTACTTC. Residues: CASSLSLDGETQYF.

The chain links TRBV13 to TRBJ2-1, with D perhaps matching TRBD1 or TRBD2 (5 bases each). CDR1 is PRHDT and CDR2 is FYEKMQ in the germline V gene (reference sequence). CDR3 length equals 14 residues. Trimming shortened V by 5 bases and J by 15 bases, and 23 bases separated the two germline ends. The chain's CDR3 is CASSEPTLGVVAFF. CDR3 nucleotide sequence: TGTGCCAGCAGCGAACCCACGTTGGGGGTTGTCGCGTTCTTC. Filled out from reference TRBV13 and TRBJ2-1, the complete variable domain reads AAGVIQSPRHLIKEKRETATLKCYPIPRHDTVYWYQQGPGQDPQFLISFYEKMQSDKGSIPDRFSAQQFSDYHSELNMSSLELGDSALYFCASSEPTLGVVAFFGPGTRLTVL.

The chain employs TRBV7-9 and TRBJ2-3, with 7 nucleotides matching TRBD2. Unmatched junction bases numbered 2, after V lost 5 bases and J lost 3 bases. CDR1 SEHNR and CDR2 FQNEAQ come from the germline V gene (reference sequence). The CDR3 spans 13 residues. The CDR3 region has the DNA TGTGCCAGCAGCGGCGGGGGAACAGATACGCAGTATTTT. Its translation: CASSGGGTDTQYF.

This clone has a single count. This rearrangement joins TRBV2 to TRBJ1-1; D is perhaps TRBD1 (6 bases). Germline V gene lookup returns CDR1 SNHLY and CDR2 FYNNEI. Trimming removed 2 bases from V and 7 bases from J, with 23 bases in between. The CDR3 totals 17 residues. CDR3: CASSEKMLEGGSGEAFF. The CDR3 DNA is TGTGCCAGCAGTGAAAAGATGTTGGAGGGGGGATCGGGTGAAGCTTTCTTT.